In this sample, the clone carrying this T cell receptor (beta chain) turned up many times. This record comes from a study of T-cell reconstitution after alpha-beta-depleted transplantation in children. The authors prepared the TCRbeta library with unique molecular identifiers. Using its own MiXCR run on the PCR reads, TCRdb lists one record per CDR3 protein. The data hold 280,000 or so distinct CDR3 sequences, with roughly 12% observed a single time. In germline, CDR1 is DFQATT, CDR2 SNEGSKA (reference sequence). V dropped 6 bases and J dropped 3 bases, with 17 bases sitting between them. CDR3 length equals 14 residues.

The receptor comes from a male patient between 2 and 10 years old who had a stem cell transplant for chronic granulomatous disease, so the T cells may come from the graft donor. The material was peripheral blood, obtained 180 days after TCRalphabeta/CD19-depleted stem cell transplant. J is TRBJ1-2 and V is TRBV20-1; possible D gene TRBD1, 5 bases. CDR3 sequence: CSARSEGRDYGYTF. The CDR3 nucleotides read TGCAGTGCCAGATCGGAGGGGCGGGACTATGGCTACACCTTC.